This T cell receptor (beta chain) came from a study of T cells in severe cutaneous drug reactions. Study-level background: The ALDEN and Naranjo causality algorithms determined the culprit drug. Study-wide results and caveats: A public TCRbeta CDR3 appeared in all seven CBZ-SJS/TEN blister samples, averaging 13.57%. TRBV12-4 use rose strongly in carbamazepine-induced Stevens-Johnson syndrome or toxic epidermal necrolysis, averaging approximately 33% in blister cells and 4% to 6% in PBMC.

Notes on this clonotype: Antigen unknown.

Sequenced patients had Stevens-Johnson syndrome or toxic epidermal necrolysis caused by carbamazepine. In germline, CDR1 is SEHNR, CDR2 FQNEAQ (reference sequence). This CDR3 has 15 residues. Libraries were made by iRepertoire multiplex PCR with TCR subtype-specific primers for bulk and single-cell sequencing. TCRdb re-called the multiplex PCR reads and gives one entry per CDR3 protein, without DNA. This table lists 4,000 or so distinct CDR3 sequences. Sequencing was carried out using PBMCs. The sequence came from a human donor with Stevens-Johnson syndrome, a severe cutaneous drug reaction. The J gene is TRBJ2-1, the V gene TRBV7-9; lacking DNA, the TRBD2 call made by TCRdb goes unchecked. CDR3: CASSPLAGLDNEQFF.